This T cell receptor beta chain was recovered during a study of shared clonotypes between healthy human individuals. Running of the assay took place at deep level. TCRdb's table, derived via immunoSEQ multiplex PCR, lists solely in-frame clones and lacks some. The top ten clones hold over 0.1% of a sample with some 2,100,000 clones, roughly 95% of them seen once. The length of the CDR3 is 15 residues. Germline CDR1 reads SGHVS; CDR2 reads FQNEAQ. The V segment lost 3 bases and the J segment 9 bases; nucleotides outside the gene matches: 8. Caucasian adults residing in Nashville, Tennessee made up all the donors.

This TCR was recovered from a man between 18 and 29 years old in good health. V gene TRBV7-8 combines with J gene TRBJ1-6, with TRBD1 identical over 7 bases. Sample: naive CD4+ T cells sorted from blood. Subset given: CD45RA+ positively selected. DNA for the CDR3: TGTGCCAGCAGCTTTGGAGGACAGGTTGCTTCACCCCTCCACTTT. Protein: CASSFGGQVASPLHF.